The T cell receptor (beta chain) under discussion was sequenced for a study of PD-1 blockade in classical Hodgkin lymphoma. Trimming removed 1 base from V and 2 bases from J, with 18 bases in between. The germline V gene encodes CDR1 SGHRS and CDR2 YFSETQ. The CDR3 has 18 amino acids. Study outcomes and limitations: Complete responders entered with baseline diversity on par with newly diagnosed patients, the results showed. The study found that TCR diversity rose significantly by C4D1 in CD4+ but not CD8+ cells. Exclusion removed patients who began nivolumab under 1 year after ASCT.

On this clone itself: Its antigen remains unidentified.

All trial patients relapsed after autologous stem cell transplantation. The patients, who had relapsed/refractory classical Hodgkin lymphoma, achieved best responses of complete response, partial response or progressive disease. Sequencing used immunoSEQ multiplex PCR; TCRdb keeps in-frame clones, though not all of them. The top ten hold around a tenth of the sample, which has some 93,000 clones, approximately 92% seen once. The TCR originated in a human donor with classical Hodgkin lymphoma. This chain connects TRBV5-1 to TRBJ2-2, with D possibly being TRBD1 (6 bases). The input for sequencing was peripheral blood mononuclear cells (PBMCs), taken before the second cycle of nivolumab. The CDR3 sequence is CASSLSRAVRGNTGELFF. The CDR3 DNA is TGCGCCAGCAGCTTGTCTCGTGCGGTCAGGGGAAACACCGGGGAGCTGTTTTTT.